This T cell receptor beta chain stems from a study of T cells in Graves' hyperthyroidism and ophthalmopathy. CDR3 length equals 15 residues. Unmatched junction bases numbered 8, after V lost 3 bases and J lost 7 bases. CDR1 is SGHVS and CDR2 is FNYEAQ in the germline V gene. Graves' hyperthyroidism without ophthalmopathy progression within 18 months was termed stable. Patients were excluded for uncontrolled infection, other autoimmune disease, pregnancy or lactation. Notes on the study in general: Blood held most thyroid clonotypes expanded above 0.001 frequency. Ophthalmopathy and stable hyperthyroidism were told apart by a 13 V-J model.

This clonotype appeared a few times. Its target is unknown. Authors of the study amplified TCR beta CDR3 regions from RNA transcripts. TCR CDR3 underwent first-round RT-PCR with the HTBI primer set. TCRdb re-derived calls from the multiplex PCR reads in MiXCR, one entry per CDR3 protein. The repertoire holds fewer than 550,000 distinct CDR3 sequences, more than 15% seen once, with 13% to 15% in the top ten. The rearrangement joins TRBV7-6 to TRBJ1-4; 7 bases map to TRBD1. Input material: blood. This clonotype was obtained from a woman aged 18-29 years with Graves' hyperthyroidism. The CDR3 region is CASSLETGLGEKLFF. CDR3 nucleotides: TGTGCCAGCAGCTTGGAGACAGGGCTTGGTGAAAAACTGTTTTTT.